This T cell receptor beta chain was profiled in a study of blood T cells in healthy people across ages. The overall study: Researchers report that template switching captured about one barcoded beta molecule per two T cells.

In its sample, this clonotype was seen many times. Its antigen is unidentified. Alongside a J-beta primer mix, a sample-barcoded 5' primer served in a second PCR lasting roughly 7 to 11 cycles. From the 5' RACE reads, TCRdb called clonotypes with MiXCR, one entry per CDR3 protein. The sample lists about 640,000 distinct CDR3 sequences; around 31% were seen once. General study findings and limits: Estimated diversity, derived from one million T cells, was regarded as an underestimate.

Aged roughly 6 to 90, donors were systemically healthy Caucasians from Russia. V lost 5 bases, J lost 3 bases, and 18 bases lay in between. This CDR3 has 16 amino acids. CDR1 is PRHDT, CDR2 FYEKMQ, per germline (reference sequence). The chain has TRBV13 and TRBJ2-3; maybe TRBD2 (7 bases). Sequencing was done on a sample of blood. The receptor was derived from a woman of 80 years or more in good health. DNA of the CDR3: TGTGCCAGCAGCCCCGAGGGGAGGGGGAGAACAGATACGCAGTATTTT. Amino acids: CASSPEGRGRTDTQYF.